The rows below give T cell receptor beta chains drawn from one sample of a study of cytomegalovirus exposure and HLA in healthy donors. Here immunoSEQ multiplex PCR was the method, and the copy in TCRdb shows in-frame clones only, minus some. The repertoire holds some 85,000 clones, with roughly 96% as singletons. Sequencing was carried out using PBMCs. The receptors shown here come from a woman aged 18-30 years in good health and CMV-seronegative. CDR3s include the opening cysteine and the closing phenylalanine or tryptophan. D genes are given only for firm matches. Not every row has a clone size; where given, it reads once, few, many or a size class.

D: TRBD2
size: once
V: TRBV18
J: TRBJ2-7
CDR3: CASSPGLASYEQYF
DNA: TGTGCCAGCTCACCGGGACTAGCGTCCTACGAGCAGTACTTC

D: TRBD1
size: .
V: TRBV6-4
J: TRBJ2-3
CDR3: CASSPTGVETDTQYF
DNA: TGTGCCAGCAGCCCGACAGGGGTAGAGACAGATACGCAGTATTTT

D: TRBD1
size: .
V: TRBV7-2
J: TRBJ1-1
CDR3: CASSGRQGDTEAFF
DNA: TGTGCCAGCAGCGGCCGACAGGGTGACACTGAAGCTTTCTTT

D: .
size: .
V: TRBV6-5
J: TRBJ2-7
CDR3: CASSSTVQQGHEQYF
DNA: TGTGCCAGCAGTTCCACCGTCCAGCAGGGGCACGAGCAGTACTTC

D: .
size: .
V: TRBV27
J: TRBJ2-1
CDR3: CASTLQGGSYNEQFF
DNA: TGTGCCAGCACCCTTCAGGGAGGTTCCTACAATGAGCAGTTCTTC

D: .
size: .
V: TRBV29-1
J: TRBJ1-2
CDR3: CSVEDFKGDGYTF
DNA: TGCAGCGTTGAAGATTTTAAGGGGGATGGCTACACCTTC

D: .
size: .
V: TRBV11-2
J: TRBJ1-6
CDR3: CASSLDGYFQGF
DNA: TGTGCCAGCAGCTTAGACGGATATTTTCAGGGCTTT

D: .
size: once
V: TRBV15
J: TRBJ2-1
CDR3: CATSRRREGLNNEQFF
DNA: TGTGCCACCAGCAGACGACGGGAAGGTTTGAACAATGAGCAGTTCTTC

D: .
size: .
V: TRBV11-2
J: TRBJ1-2
CDR3: CASSLGTGGYTF
DNA: TGTGCCAGCAGCTTGGGTACGGGTGGCTACACCTTC

D: TRBD2
size: .
V: TRBV7-8
J: TRBJ2-2
CDR3: CASSAREGLAGGVKTGELFF
DNA: TGTGCCAGCAGCGCCAGGGAGGGACTAGCGGGAGGGGTAAAAACCGGGGAGCTGTTTTTT

D: .
size: .
V: TRBV28
J: TRBJ2-7
CDR3: CASRRSGDSYEQYF
DNA: TGTGCCAGTCGTCGCAGCGGAGATTCCTACGAGCAGTACTTC

D: .
size: .
V: TRBV11-3
J: TRBJ2-3
CDR3: CASRGGGDTQYF
DNA: TGTGCCAGCAGGGGGGGAGGAGATACGCAGTATTTT

D: .
size: once
V: TRBV5-1
J: TRBJ1-4
CDR3: CASSTGYSDTNEKLFF
DNA: TGCGCCAGCAGCACGGGGTACAGCGACACTAATGAAAAACTGTTTTTT

D: .
size: .
V: TRBV4-1
J: TRBJ1-2
CDR3: CASSHSGMGYGYTF
DNA: TGCGCCAGCAGCCACTCAGGGATGGGCTATGGCTACACCTTC

D: TRBD2
size: .
V: TRBV7-6
J: TRBJ2-1
CDR3: CASSPTSGGPYNEQFF
DNA: TGTGCCAGCAGCCCCACGTCGGGAGGACCCTACAATGAGCAGTTCTTC

D: TRBD1
size: .
V: TRBV19
J: TRBJ1-5
CDR3: CASKSRGDSSNQPQHF
DNA: TGTGCCAGTAAAAGTAGGGGGGACAGCTCGAATCAGCCCCAGCATTTT

D: TRBD2
size: .
V: TRBV15
J: TRBJ2-7
CDR3: CATSNSGTYEQYF
DNA: TGTGCCACCAGCAATAGCGGGACCTACGAGCAGTACTTC

D: .
size: .
V: TRBV10-2
J: TRBJ1-6
CDR3: CASTRGAANSPLHF
DNA: TGCGCCAGCACACGGGGGGCAGCAAATTCACCCCTCCACTTT

D: TRBD2
size: .
V: TRBV6-6
J: TRBJ2-7
CDR3: CASSYSLAWEQYF
DNA: TGTGCCAGCAGTTACTCACTAGCGTGGGAGCAGTACTTC

D: TRBD2
size: .
V: TRBV19
J: TRBJ2-7
CDR3: CASSKFSGSGYEQYF
DNA: TGTGCCAGTAGTAAGTTTAGCGGGAGCGGGTACGAGCAGTACTTC

D: TRBD1
size: .
V: TRBV29-1
J: TRBJ1-1
CDR3: CSVDPFSFLPGQLNTEAFF
DNA: TGCAGCGTTGACCCATTTTCCTTCCTTCCGGGACAGTTGAACACTGAAGCTTTCTTT

D: TRBD2
size: .
V: TRBV18
J: TRBJ2-1
CDR3: CASSPLSLAGSNEQFF
DNA: TGTGCCAGCTCACCCCTATCACTAGCGGGAAGCAATGAGCAGTTCTTC

D: .
size: .
V: TRBV27
J: TRBJ2-7
CDR3: CASSFTEHYEQYF
DNA: TGTGCCAGCAGTTTTACGGAACACTACGAGCAGTACTTC

D: .
size: .
V: TRBV28
J: TRBJ1-2
CDR3: CASSWDTNYGYTF
DNA: TGTGCCAGCAGTTGGGACACCAACTATGGCTACACCTTC

D: TRBD1
size: .
V: TRBV2
J: TRBJ2-1
CDR3: CASSPGRTGYSYNEQFF
DNA: TGTGCCAGCTCCCCAGGCCGGACAGGCTACTCCTACAATGAGCAGTTCTTC

D: TRBD1
size: .
V: TRBV19
J: TRBJ1-1
CDR3: CASSMAQGATEAFF
DNA: TGTGCCAGTAGTATGGCTCAGGGGGCCACTGAAGCTTTCTTT

D: TRBD2
size: .
V: TRBV4-2
J: TRBJ2-1
CDR3: CASSQDLAVYNEQFF
DNA: TGTGCCAGCAGCCAAGACCTAGCGGTATACAATGAGCAGTTCTTC

D: TRBD1
size: .
V: TRBV5-1
J: TRBJ1-1
CDR3: CASSSGQGGIQGNTEAFF
DNA: TGCGCCAGCAGCTCCGGACAGGGTGGGATACAAGGGAACACTGAAGCTTTCTTT

D: .
size: .
V: TRBV10-3
J: TRBJ2-5
CDR3: CAIRHTYQETQYF
DNA: TGTGCCATCAGGCATACCTATCAAGAGACCCAGTACTTC

D: .
size: .
V: TRBV6-5
J: TRBJ2-5
CDR3: CASSYSLARLETQYF
DNA: TGTGCCAGCAGTTACTCCTTGGCCAGACTGGAGACCCAGTACTTC

D: .
size: .
V: TRBV28
J: TRBJ2-7
CDR3: CASSFRLYEQYF
DNA: TGTGCCAGCAGTTTTCGACTCTACGAGCAGTACTTC

D: TRBD1
size: .
V: TRBV9
J: TRBJ1-3
CDR3: CASSVGDSRSSGNTIYF
DNA: TGTGCCAGCAGCGTTGGGGACAGCCGGAGCTCTGGAAACACCATATATTTT

D: .
size: .
V: TRBV5-5
J: TRBJ2-7
CDR3: CASSLFQGLSYEQYF
DNA: TGTGCCAGCAGCTTGTTTCAGGGGCTATCCTACGAGCAGTACTTC

D: TRBD2
size: .
V: TRBV30
J: TRBJ2-7
CDR3: CAWSEGLYGTYEQYF
DNA: TGTGCCTGGAGTGAGGGACTATACGGAACCTACGAGCAGTACTTC

D: .
size: few
V: TRBV9
J: TRBJ2-7
CDR3: CASSLSGQAYEQYF
DNA: TGTGCCAGCAGCCTTAGCGGACAAGCCTACGAGCAGTACTTC

D: TRBD1
size: .
V: TRBV7-2
J: TRBJ1-1
CDR3: CASSLIRGGAGTEAFF
DNA: TGTGCCAGCAGCCTAATCAGAGGGGGCGCGGGGACTGAAGCTTTCTTT

D: TRBD1
size: .
V: TRBV19
J: TRBJ1-1
CDR3: CASSTEPGQGKAFF
DNA: TGTGCCAGTAGTACAGAACCGGGACAGGGGAAAGCTTTCTTT

D: TRBD2
size: .
V: TRBV10-1
J: TRBJ2-3
CDR3: CATGTGQGLAADTQYF
DNA: TGCGCCACCGGAACCGGTCAGGGACTAGCAGCCGATACGCAGTATTTT

D: TRBD1
size: .
V: TRBV5-1
J: TRBJ1-4
CDR3: CASSSSGQGGEKLFF
DNA: TGCGCCAGCAGCTCATCGGGACAGGGTGGGGAAAAACTGTTTTTT

D: TRBD1
size: .
V: TRBV7-9
J: TRBJ1-5
CDR3: CASSLWDRYSNQPQHF
DNA: TGTGCCAGCAGCTTATGGGACAGATATAGCAATCAGCCCCAGCATTTT

D: TRBD1
size: .
V: TRBV19
J: TRBJ1-1
CDR3: CASSYLDRGYRNTEAFF
DNA: TGTGCCAGTAGTTACCTCGACAGGGGATACAGGAACACTGAAGCTTTCTTT

D: .
size: .
V: TRBV6-6
J: TRBJ1-1
CDR3: CASSQVGLILNTEAFF
DNA: TGTGCCAGCAGTCAAGTAGGACTTATATTAAACACTGAAGCTTTCTTT

D: .
size: .
V: TRBV28
J: TRBJ2-1
CDR3: CASTGDPWSSYNEQFF
DNA: TGTGCCAGCACCGGTGACCCGTGGAGCTCCTACAATGAGCAGTTCTTC

D: TRBD1
size: .
V: TRBV2
J: TRBJ1-6
CDR3: CASSLGDRKNSPLHF
DNA: TGTGCCAGCAGCCTCGGGGACAGAAAAAATTCACCCCTCCACTTT

D: .
size: .
V: TRBV14
J: TRBJ1-6
CDR3: CASSASSYNSPLHF
DNA: TGTGCCAGCAGCGCCAGCTCCTATAATTCACCCCTCCACTTT

D: .
size: once
V: TRBV27
J: TRBJ2-2
CDR3: CASSSAGLSANTGELFF
DNA: TGTGCCAGCAGTTCGGCAGGCCTTTCTGCGAACACCGGGGAGCTGTTTTTT

D: TRBD1
size: .
V: TRBV4-2
J: TRBJ1-5
CDR3: CASSQGGQVDNQPQHF
DNA: TGTGCCAGCAGCCAAGGGGGACAGGTAGACAATCAGCCCCAGCATTTT

D: TRBD1
size: .
V: TRBV27
J: TRBJ1-2
CDR3: CASSPGTGKGYTF
DNA: TGTGCCAGCAGTCCGGGGACAGGGAAAGGCTACACCTTC